The 18 T cell receptor beta chains given below trace back to one sample, sequenced in a study of blood T cell repertoires in COVID-19. The data were produced by immunoSEQ multiplex PCR, yet TCRdb's version contains in-frame clones alone and is incomplete. The data show over 200,000 clones, with roughly 90% seen just once and around 6.9% held by the top ten. The sample was peripheral blood. The receptors were gathered from a man aged 55 to 70 who had recovered from COVID-19.

The J gene is TRBJ2-1, the V gene TRBV4-2; 11 nucleotides line up with TRBD2. CDR1 is LGHNA and CDR2 is YNFKEQ in the germline V gene. The CDR3 contains 14 residues. V shed 4 bases, J shed 12 bases, and the junction held 8 bases outside the gene matches. CDR3 sequence reads: CASSPGLAELGQFF. For the CDR3, the DNA is TGTGCCAGCAGCCCGGGACTAGCGGAGTTAGGGCAGTTCTTC.

The chain has TRBV7-8 and TRBJ1-2; no clear D gene. The CDR3 is 14 amino acids. CDR1 is SGHVS, CDR2 FQNEAQ, per germline. The V end lost 2 bases, the J end lost 0 bases, and 7 bases lay between the germline ends. The CDR3 nucleotides are TGTGCCAGCAGCTTAAGACTAACTAACTATGGCTACACCTTC. This translates into CASSLRLTNYGYTF. The full variable domain, rest sourced from reference TRBV7-8 and TRBJ1-2, is GAGVSQSPRYKVAKRGQDVALRCDPISGHVSLFWYQQALGQGPEFLTYFQNEAQLDKSGLPSDRFFAERPEGSVSTLKIQRTQQEDSAVYLCASSLRLTNYGYTFGSGTRLTVV.

The J gene is TRBJ1-4, the V gene TRBV5-1; D is undetermined. The CDR3 spans 18 residues. The germline CDR1 and CDR2 sequences are SGHRS and YFSETQ. The V gene lost 7 bases and the J gene lost 2 bases, with 24 bases spanning the gap. The CDR3 loop reads CASLGNRPPVKTNEKLFF. CDR3 coding DNA: TGCGCCAGCTTAGGAAACAGACCCCCTGTCAAGACTAATGAAAAACTGTTTTTT. Filled out from reference TRBV5-1 and TRBJ1-4, the complete variable domain reads KAGVTQTPRYLIKTRGQQVTLSCSPISGHRSVSWYQQTPGQGLQFLFEYFSETQRNKGNFPGRFSGRQFSNSRSEMNVSTLELGDSALYLCASLGNRPPVKTNEKLFFGSGTQLSVL.

This rearrangement joins TRBV10-2 to TRBJ1-6; D unresolved. Germline V gene lookup returns CDR1 WSHSY and CDR2 SAAADI. The CDR3 runs to 13 residues. Trimming cost V 2 bases and J 7 bases, with 6 bases left between them. DNA for the CDR3: TGCGCCAGCAGTGAGCTATCGAATTCACCCCTCCACTTT. Amino acid sequence: CASSELSNSPLHF.

This sequence joins TRBV29-1 and TRBJ2-7; 12 positions agree with TRBD2. Per germline, CDR1 SQVTM and CDR2 ANQGSEA. The CDR3 loop spans 14 amino acids. V gave up 6 bases and J gave up 2 bases; unmatched junction bases: 5. The CDR3: CSVAGLAGTYEQYF. The CDR3 coding sequence is TGCAGCGTAGCCGGACTAGCGGGAACCTACGAGCAGTACTTC.

The chain carries TRBV7-8 and TRBJ2-7, with 8 bases matching TRBD1. The junction had 2 bases not matched to a gene; V was cut back by 5 bases and J by 2 bases. The CDR3 has 13 amino acids. Germline values: CDR1 SGHVS, CDR2 FQNEAQ. CDR3 bases: TGTGCCAGCAGCCGACAGGGGCCCTACGAGCAGTACTTC. Translating it yields CASSRQGPYEQYF.

This chain joins TRBV7-2 and TRBJ2-1; 10 bases fit TRBD2. Germline CDR1 reads SGHTA; CDR2 reads FQGNSA. Trimming at V came to 4 bases and at J to 9 bases, leaving 6 bases not matched to a gene. The CDR3 contains 14 residues. The DNA of the CDR3 is TGTGCCAGCAGCTCACTAGCGGGAATCGTTGAGCAGTTCTTC. Translating it yields CASSSLAGIVEQFF.

V usage is TRBV9 and J usage is TRBJ1-1, with D perhaps matching TRBD1 (6 bases). This CDR3 region has 15 residues. Per germline, CDR1 SGDLS and CDR2 YYNGEE. The V gene lost 0 bases and the J gene lost 9 bases, with 18 bases spanning the gap. The CDR3 nucleotides are TGTGCCAGCAGCGTAGGACAGGCAGCGGGGAGGAAAGCTTTCTTT. Protein sequence: CASSVGQAAGRKAFF.

The genes are TRBV3-1 (or the pseudogene TRBV3-2) and TRBJ2-2; perhaps TRBD1 as D (5 bases). CDR1 LGHDT and CDR2 YNNKEL come from the germline V gene (reference sequence). Trimming stripped 3 bases from V and 4 bases from J, with 9 bases between. The CDR3 spans 14 residues. CDR3: CASSHQGITGELFF. The DNA for the CDR3 is TGTGCCAGCAGCCATCAGGGTATCACCGGGGAGCTGTTTTTT.

The rearrangement joins TRBV15 to TRBJ1-1; 7 bases are a match to TRBD1. CDR3 size: 16 residues. Unmatched junction bases numbered 4, after V lost 0 bases and J lost 0 bases. The germline V gene encodes CDR1 LNHNV and CDR2 YYDKDF (reference sequence). For the CDR3, the DNA is TGTGCCACCAGCAGAGATGCGGGACAGTTGAACACTGAAGCTTTCTTT. It specifies CATSRDAGQLNTEAFF. Variable domain in full (rest from reference TRBV15 and TRBJ1-1): DAMVIQNPRYQVTQFGKPVTLSCSQTLNHNVMYWYQQKSSQAPKLLFHYYDKDFNNEADTPDNFQSRRPNTSFCFLDIRSPGLGDTAMYLCATSRDAGQLNTEAFFGQGTRLTVV.

This rearrangement joins TRBV18 to TRBJ2-1, with 9 nucleotides matching TRBD2. Germline V lookup: CDR1 KGHSH, CDR2 LQKENI. This CDR3 spans 17 amino acids. J lost 4 bases, V lost 3 bases, and 10 bases had no gene match. The CDR3 nucleotides are TGTGCCAGCTCACCCCCCTTAGCGGGAGAGAGTTACAATGAGCAGTTCTTC. Amino acid sequence: CASSPPLAGESYNEQFF.

The chain carries TRBV4-3 and TRBJ1-1, with unresolved D. The CDR3 totals 13 residues. Trimming took off 0 bases at V and 5 bases at J, with 7 bases between the two ends. Per germline, CDR1 LGHNA and CDR2 YSLEER. CDR3 DNA sequence: TGCGCCAGCAGCCAAGAGCCGAGAACTGAAGCTTTCTTT. It specifies CASSQEPRTEAFF.

The sample holds one count of this clone. The rearrangement uses TRBV4-3 and TRBJ2-3; D gene uncertain. Germline V lookup: CDR1 LGHNA, CDR2 YSLEER. The CDR3 has 15 residues. Trimming cost V 4 bases and J 3 bases, with 14 bases left between them. The CDR3 reads CASSRTSGETDTQYF. For the CDR3, the DNA is TGCGCCAGCAGCCGTACGTCAGGTGAAACAGATACGCAGTATTTT.

This chain links TRBV19 with TRBJ2-3, with D uncertain. Germline V lookup: CDR1 LNHDA, CDR2 SQIVND (reference sequence). The CDR3 runs 15 residues. Trimming pared 3 bases from V and 5 bases from J, leaving 15 bases between. CDR3 in amino acids: CASSIGQILGDTQYF. CDR3 DNA: TGTGCCAGTAGTATTGGGCAGATTCTTGGAGATACGCAGTATTTT.

This clone was recorded only once. The rearrangement links TRBV7-6 to TRBJ2-5; D is possibly TRBD2 (5 bases). The V gene lost 5 bases and the J gene lost 4 bases, with 11 bases spanning the gap. The V gene's germline CDR1 is SGHVS and CDR2 FNYEAQ. The CDR3 loop spans 13 amino acids. This chain's CDR3 is CASSRGWGETQYF. The CDR3 coding sequence is TGTGCCAGCAGCCGGGGATGGGGAGAGACCCAGTACTTC.

The chain couples TRBV6-5 to TRBJ1-5; 8 bases align to TRBD1. Trimming removed 6 bases from V and 5 bases from J; junction bases left unmatched: 3. CDR1 is MNHEY, CDR2 SVGAGI, per germline. This CDR3 spans 13 amino acids. As DNA, the CDR3 is TGTGCCAGCAGCCTGACAGGGGATCAGCCCCAGCATTTT. Its translation: CASSLTGDQPQHF.

This clone appeared a single time. V and J are TRBV19 and TRBJ1-1; 9 bases are shared with TRBD1. V lost 4 bases and J lost 5; bases outside the gene matches: 8. CDR1 and CDR2 from the germline V gene are LNHDA and SQIVND (reference sequence). The CDR3 covers 15 residues. The CDR3 reads CASSTTGGRGTEAFF. The CDR3 nucleotides read TGTGCCAGTAGTACTACAGGGGGCAGGGGGACTGAAGCTTTCTTT.

The chain joins TRBV27 to TRBJ1-1, with D unresolved. This CDR3 is 16 amino acids long. The germline V and J ends were trimmed by 6 bases and 4 bases, with 21 bases remaining between them. CDR1 is MNHEY, CDR2 SMNVEV, per germline (reference sequence). Written as DNA, the CDR3 is TGTGCCAGCAGCGCGCGTGAGGGCTTAATGACCACTGAAGCTTTCTTT. Its translation is CASSAREGLMTTEAFF.